Listed below are T cell receptor beta chains from one sample, sequenced in a study of technical replicates of blood from a few donors. The method was immunoSEQ multiplex PCR; TCRdb's version includes in-frame clones alone and lacks a portion of them. The sample includes some 90,000 clones, roughly 95% of them seen just once. Sequenced material: T cells isolated from PBMCs. These receptors all come from a human donor in good health. The CDR3 runs from the conserved cysteine through the conserved F or W. The D gene is left open where the match is weak. The size field is filled for only some rows; it gives once, few, many or a size class.

CDR3	DNA	size	D	V	J
CASSSRTAGANVLTF	TGTGCCAGCAGCTCCCGGACAGCTGGGGCCAACGTCCTGACTTTC	NA	NA	TRBV5-5	TRBJ2-6
CASSLGQSDTQYF	TGCGCCAGCAGCTTGGGACAGTCAGATACGCAGTATTTT	NA	NA	TRBV5-1	TRBJ2-3
CASSVSRRVVSEKLFF	TGTGCCAGCAGTGTAAGCCGCAGGGTGGTTAGTGAAAAACTGTTTTTT	NA	NA	TRBV6-1	TRBJ1-4
CASNRAGGAGHGYTF	TGTGCCAGCAACAGGGCGGGGGGCGCCGGGCATGGCTACACCTTC	NA	NA	TRBV27	TRBJ1-2
CASSQDDDGGGYTF	TGCGCCAGCAGCCAAGACGACGACGGGGGTGGCTACACCTTC	once	NA	TRBV4-1	TRBJ1-2
CASRSGGLAGGIRYEQYF	TGTGCCAGCAGATCCGGCGGACTAGCGGGAGGAATAAGGTACGAGCAGTACTTC	NA	TRBD2	TRBV28	TRBJ2-7
CASRPTITGPIGEQYF	TGCGCCAGCAGACCTACGATCACAGGGCCTATAGGCGAGCAGTACTTC	NA	NA	TRBV5-1	TRBJ2-7
CASSEVGLIEQYF	TGTGCCAGCAGTGAAGTGGGACTGATCGAGCAGTACTTC	NA	NA	TRBV27	TRBJ2-7
CASSLGTSGRWETQYF	TGTGCCAGCAGCTTGGGGACTAGCGGGAGGTGGGAGACCCAGTACTTC	NA	TRBD2	TRBV7-8	TRBJ2-5
CASSVTSGWGTDTQYF	TGTGCCAGCAGTGTTACTAGCGGGTGGGGCACAGATACGCAGTATTTT	NA	TRBD2	TRBV27	TRBJ2-3
CAISRQGQTNTEAFF	TGTGCCATCAGCAGACAGGGACAAACGAACACTGAAGCTTTCTTT	NA	TRBD1	TRBV10-3	TRBJ1-1
CASSLGYLAGEQFF	TGTGCCAGCAGCTTAGGTTATCTAGCGGGGGAGCAGTTCTTC	NA	TRBD2	TRBV7-9	TRBJ2-1
CASSLTRFGGNQPQHF	TGTGCCAGCAGCTTAACCCGCTTCGGGGGCAATCAGCCCCAGCATTTT	NA	NA	TRBV7-3	TRBJ1-5
CASSHTGHNLLYEQYF	TGTGCCAGCAGCCATACAGGTCACAACCTCCTCTACGAGCAGTACTTC	NA	NA	TRBV4-2	TRBJ2-7
CASSDPGLAGDYTGELFF	TGCGCCAGCAGCGACCCGGGACTAGCGGGAGATTACACCGGGGAGCTGTTTTTT	NA	TRBD2	TRBV4-3	TRBJ2-2
CASSPWTLNTGELFF	TGTGCCAGCAGCCCCTGGACTTTGAACACCGGGGAGCTGTTTTTT	NA	NA	TRBV9	TRBJ2-2
CASTNGRVSYNEQFF	TGTGCCAGCACTAACGGGAGAGTCTCCTACAATGAGCAGTTCTTC	NA	NA	TRBV6-1	TRBJ2-1
CASRLTGGTNEKLFF	TGTGCCAGTAGACTGACCGGGGGAACTAATGAAAAACTGTTTTTT	NA	NA	TRBV19	TRBJ1-4
CASFDGTSLETQYF	TGCGCCAGCTTCGACGGGACTAGCTTAGAGACCCAGTACTTC	NA	TRBD2	TRBV5-1	TRBJ2-5
CASRLQGDNEKLFF	TGTGCCAGTAGACTTCAGGGTGATAATGAAAAACTGTTTTTT	NA	NA	TRBV19	TRBJ1-4
CASSPFAGPATEAFF	TGTGCCAGCAGCCCCTTCGCGGGGCCTGCGACTGAAGCTTTCTTT	NA	NA	TRBV6-5	TRBJ1-1
CACQRGSGWNRRRVSYEQYF	TGTGCCTGCCAGAGGGGTAGCGGCTGGAATAGGCGTCGGGTCTCCTACGAGCAGTACTTC	NA	NA	TRBV2	TRBJ2-7
CASSQGQIYNEQFF	TGTGCCAGCAGCCAAGGGCAGATCTACAATGAGCAGTTCTTC	NA	NA	TRBV4-2	TRBJ2-1
CASSYGTGVNEQYF	TGTGCCAGCAGCTATGGGACAGGGGTCAACGAGCAGTACTTC	NA	TRBD1	TRBV13	TRBJ2-7
CASSLWKTGNSNQPQHF	TGTGCCAGCAGTTTATGGAAGACAGGTAATAGCAATCAGCCCCAGCATTTT	NA	NA	TRBV28	TRBJ1-5
CASSTAVKAFF	TGTGCCAGCAGTACAGCGGTTAAAGCTTTCTTT	NA	NA	TRBV7-9	TRBJ1-1
CASSFPGQGYEQYF	TGTGCCAGCAGCTTTCCCGGACAGGGCTACGAGCAGTACTTC	once	TRBD1	TRBV5-6	TRBJ2-7
CSVEEAPAGILGYF	TGCAGCGTTGAAGAGGCCCCGGCGGGGATTCTAGGGTACTTC	NA	NA	TRBV29-1	TRBJ2-5
CASSAGGQGMNYGYTF	TGTGCCAGCTCGGCAGGGGGACAGGGAATGAACTATGGCTACACCTTC	few	TRBD1	TRBV7-9	TRBJ1-2
CASRFTGKSTDTQYF	TGTGCCAGCAGGTTTACAGGGAAGAGCACAGATACGCAGTATTTT	NA	NA	TRBV6-5	TRBJ2-3
CASSETPGAYSNQPQHF	TGTGCCAGCTCAGAAACACCAGGGGCGTATAGCAATCAGCCCCAGCATTTT	NA	NA	TRBV18	TRBJ1-5
CASTEGGAREKLFF	TGTGCCAGCACCGAGGGGGGGGCCCGCGAAAAACTGTTTTTT	NA	NA	TRBV6-1	TRBJ1-4
CASSLAAGVDYNEQFF	TGTGCCAGCAGCTTAGCGGCGGGAGTAGACTACAATGAGCAGTTCTTC	NA	TRBD2	TRBV7-9	TRBJ2-1
CASSLDRQATINQPQHF	TGTGCCAGCAGCTTAGATCGGCAGGCAACGATCAATCAGCCCCAGCATTTT	once	NA	TRBV11-2	TRBJ1-5
CASSFPLTGLASGANVLTF	TGTGCCAGCAGCTTCCCTCTGACAGGCCTGGCCTCTGGGGCCAACGTCCTGACTTTC	once	NA	TRBV7-3	TRBJ2-6
CATQRELYTGELFF	TGTGCCACCCAGCGGGAGCTGTACACCGGGGAGCTGTTTTTT	NA	TRBD2	TRBV15	TRBJ2-2
CASSPPGRDNEQFF	TGTGCCAGCTCACCACCGGGCAGGGACAATGAGCAGTTCTTC	NA	NA	TRBV18	TRBJ2-1
CAWCRDSLSGNTIYF	TGTGCCTGGTGTAGAGACTCTCTCTCTGGAAACACCATATATTTT	NA	NA	TRBV30	TRBJ1-3
CASSLSGPSYNEQFF	TGCGCCAGCAGCCTTAGCGGGCCCTCCTACAATGAGCAGTTCTTC	NA	TRBD2	TRBV5-1	TRBJ2-1
CASTWTGTDTEAFF	TGTGCCAGCACCTGGACAGGGACAGACACTGAAGCTTTCTTT	NA	TRBD1	TRBV2	TRBJ1-1
CASSLGLSYEQYF	TGTGCCAGCAGCTTAGGACTCTCCTACGAGCAGTACTTC	NA	NA	TRBV7-8	TRBJ2-7
CASSRAGRTGHLRETQYF	TGCGCCAGCAGTCGGGCTGGCAGGACAGGGCACTTACGAGAGACCCAGTACTTC	NA	TRBD1	TRBV23-1	TRBJ2-5
CASSLVGGDSEKLFF	TGTGCCAGCAGCTTAGTGGGGGGGGATAGCGAAAAACTGTTTTTT	NA	NA	TRBV7-8	TRBJ1-4
CASTQTGASRSYEQYF	TGTGCCAGCACCCAGACAGGGGCCTCCCGGTCCTACGAGCAGTACTTC	once	TRBD1	TRBV6-6	TRBJ2-7
CASSYARTGISEAFF	TGTGCCAGCAGTTACGCGCGGACAGGAATTTCTGAAGCTTTCTTT	NA	TRBD1	TRBV6-5	TRBJ1-1
CASSRGYGPDQPQHF	TGTGCCAGTAGTCGGGGTTATGGTCCCGATCAGCCCCAGCATTTT	NA	NA	TRBV19	TRBJ1-5
CASRGPGGLAFDEQFF	TGTGCCAGCAGGGGTCCCGGGGGACTAGCTTTCGATGAGCAGTTCTTC	NA	NA	TRBV21-1	TRBJ2-1
CASRPQGAGQPQHF	TGTGCCAGCAGACCACAGGGGGCGGGTCAGCCCCAGCATTTT	NA	TRBD1	TRBV7-8	TRBJ1-5
CASSLSPAGQGYQPQHF	TGTGCCAGCAGTTTATCTCCGGCGGGACAGGGTTATCAGCCCCAGCATTTT	once	TRBD1	TRBV27	TRBJ1-5
CASRSASGSHYEQYF	TGTGCCAGCAGATCTGCTAGCGGGAGCCATTACGAGCAGTACTTC	NA	TRBD2	TRBV5-7	TRBJ2-7
CASSPRQGRANEQFF	TGTGCCAGCAGTCCCAGACAGGGTAGAGCCAATGAGCAGTTCTTC	NA	TRBD1	TRBV7-3	TRBJ2-1
CATSRAFGGISNQPQHF	TGTGCCACCAGCAGGGCCTTCGGGGGAATTAGCAATCAGCCCCAGCATTTT	NA	NA	TRBV15	TRBJ1-5
CASRLERTFYNEQFF	TGTGCCAGCAGACTCGAAAGGACTTTCTACAATGAGCAGTTCTTC	NA	NA	TRBV28	TRBJ2-1
CASTPGHSGANVLTF	TGTGCCAGCACCCCGGGACACTCTGGGGCCAACGTCCTGACTTTC	NA	NA	TRBV6-5	TRBJ2-6
CASKGFVGQTYTF	TGTGCCAGCAAAGGTTTTGTGGGCCAGACCTACACCTTC	NA	NA	TRBV2	TRBJ1-2
CASSQDPAGNNEQFF	TGCGCCAGCAGCCAAGATCCAGCGGGAAATAATGAGCAGTTCTTC	NA	TRBD2	TRBV4-1	TRBJ2-1